This record covers a single TCR beta chain. Its specificity is not known. It was by quantitative 5'-RACE with molecular barcodes that TCR beta libraries were made. Each CDR3 protein is one row after TCRdb ran MiXCR on the 5' RACE reads. The sample holds about 500,000 distinct CDR3 sequences, approximately 5% seen once. V was trimmed by 0 bases and J by 5 bases, leaving 11 bases between them. Germline-derived CDR1 and CDR2 are ENHRY and SYGVKD. The CDR3 is made up of 15 amino acids. This sample is drawn from a study of CD8 T cells in ankylosing spondylitis. Study findings and constraints: Disease-linked clones reportedly concentrated significantly in matched ankylosing spondylitis synovial fluid. Existing reports had already noted some motif variants in reactive arthritis synovial fluid and blood. Researchers report that disease-linked clones proved CD8+ and relatively rare in peripheral blood. There was a TCR beta motif, made of several highly homologous variants, that appeared characteristic of ankylosing spondylitis blood.

The sequencing input was blood, either unsorted or a sorted T cell fraction (not recorded which). The chain combines TRBV10-3 with TRBJ2-1; possibly TRBD1 or TRBD2 for D (5 bases each). This TCR was recovered from a male donor with ankylosing spondylitis. CDR3 nucleotides: TGTGCCATCAGTGAGTCGAGGGGAAGGAACAATGAGCAGTTCTTC. This sequence encodes CAISESRGRNNEQFF.